This T cell receptor beta chain comes out of a study of OX40 agonist ivuxolimab in advanced cancers. Across the study: The study treated patients with ivuxolimab, an agonistic anti-OX40 (CD134) antibody. Dosing consisted of intravenous ivuxolimab at 0.01 to 10 mg/kg every 2 weeks. Study-wide results and caveats: Clonal expansion was seen in CD4+ and CD8+ blood T cells by week 6 at 0.1 to 3.0 mg/kg.

Germline values: CDR1 MNHNY, CDR2 SVGAGI (reference sequence). The CDR3 spans 15 residues. Unmatched junction bases numbered 10, after V lost 10 bases and J lost 5 bases. Clones were read by immunoSEQ multiplex PCR, and TCRdb kept only the in-frame ones, dropping some. The sample consists of roughly 72,000 clones, over 70% of them appearing once. For this clone: Antigen: not known.

The chain has TRBV6-6 and TRBJ1-4; the match to TRBD1 covers 10 bases. The receptor comes from an adult with an advanced solid tumor such as melanoma, head and neck, liver or kidney cancer. The starting material was CD4+ or CD8+ T cells sorted from blood, obtained in a trial of the OX40 agonist ivuxolimab. CDR3 loop: CAISLPGQGNEKLFF. The CDR3 DNA is TGTGCCATATCACTTCCGGGACAGGGGAATGAAAAACTGTTTTTT.